This TCR beta chain was captured in a study of graft-versus-host responses after intestinal transplantation. Study overall: Every recipient had anti-thymocyte globulin induction and two to three years of tacrolimus plus steroids.

Sequencing was performed with immunoSEQ multiplex PCR; in TCRdb, only in-frame clones are kept and a portion is missing. The data show about 4,300 clones, about 72% seen once. The CDR3 consists of 14 residues. V was shortened by 5 bases and J by 1 base, with 11 bases between the two germline ends. The germline V gene encodes CDR1 SGHAT and CDR2 FQNNGV. Graft samples were processed, releasing intraepithelial and lamina propria lymphocytes. The material was ileum tissue, obtained 9 days after transplant. The chain carries TRBV11-2 and TRBJ1-2, with a possible D match to TRBD1 (6 bases). The receptor's source is a human patient who received an intestinal transplant, so some T cells may come from the graft donor. CDR3 protein: CASSPGQNNYGYTF. The CDR3 DNA reads TGTGCCAGCAGCCCCGGACAGAATAACTATGGCTACACCTTC. Based on the CDR3 plus reference TRBV11-2 and TRBJ1-2, the full variable domain is EAGVAQSPRYKIIEKRQSVAFWCNPISGHATLYWYQQILGQGPKLLIQFQNNGVVDDSQLPKDRFSAERLKGVDSTLKIQPAKLEDSAVYLCASSPGQNNYGYTFGSGTRLTVV.